These 20 T cell receptor beta chains share one sample of origin, sequenced in a study of beta chain features in type 1 diabetes. Reverse transcribing all isolated RNA meant expressed TCRB transcripts were sequenced. Only in-frame clones appear in the TCRdb table, and some are missing; sequencing was by immunoSEQ multiplex PCR. The sample includes fewer than 650,000 clones, roughly 15% of them seen just once. Sequenced material: naive CD4+ T cells from blood. These receptors came from a man younger than 35 in good health.

To note about this clone: Other DNA sequences within the sample encode an identical CDR3. The rearrangement joins TRBV7-2 to TRBJ1-1; 8 nucleotides agree with TRBD1. CDR1 and CDR2 from the germline V gene are SGHTA and FQGNSA. Germline trimming cut 5 bases from V and 8 bases from J; bases unmatched to any gene: 4. The CDR3 runs 12 residues. For the CDR3, the DNA is TGTGCCAGCAGCCCCACAGGGGGGGAAGCTTTCTTT. Translation: CASSPTGGEAFF.

V is TRBV18 and J is TRBJ1-1; D is unresolved. The CDR3 consists of 14 residues. The germline V and J ends were trimmed by 5 bases and 4 bases, with 14 bases remaining between them. CDR1 KGHSH and CDR2 LQKENI come from the germline V gene. The CDR3 DNA is TGTGCCAGCTCATCCCTAGTCGGAGGCACTGAAGCTTTCTTT. It translates to CASSSLVGGTEAFF.

The chain uses TRBV30 and TRBJ2-4; 7 nucleotides match TRBD2. V shed 3 bases, J shed 1 base, and the junction held 6 bases outside the gene matches. Germline assignment: CDR1 GTSNPN and CDR2 SVGIG (reference sequence). The CDR3 is 15 residues long. CDR3 sequence reads: CAWRRGGIAKNIQYF. The CDR3 DNA is TGTGCCTGGAGGAGGGGAGGGATCGCCAAAAACATTCAGTACTTC.

The chain couples TRBV30 to TRBJ1-3, with D uncertain. Trimming left V 0 bases short and J 0 bases short, with 6 bases between. Germline-derived CDR1 and CDR2 are GTSNPN and SVGIG (reference sequence). CDR3 length: 14 residues. The CDR3 spells CAWSVSISGNTIYF. CDR3 sequence (DNA): TGTGCCTGGAGTGTATCCATCTCTGGAAACACCATATATTTT.

For this clone: Distinct nucleotide sequences in the sample also encode this CDR3. The gene calls are TRBV20-1 and TRBJ2-1, with D unresolved. V was shortened by 3 bases and J by 6 bases, with 3 bases between the two germline ends. The CDR3 is made up of 10 amino acids. Germline V gene lookup returns CDR1 DFQATT and CDR2 SNEGSKA (reference sequence). The CDR3 DNA sequence: TGCAGTGCTAGCTTCAATGAGCAGTTCTTC. Amino acid sequence: CSASFNEQFF.

The V call is TRBV7-2, the J call TRBJ1-2; 7 nucleotides agree with TRBD1. This CDR3 is 16 amino acids long. The V segment lost 2 bases and the J segment 0 bases; nucleotides outside the gene matches: 6. Germline CDR1 is SGHTA and CDR2 is FQGNSA. CDR3 bases: TGTGCCAGCAGCTTACAGGGGGGGACAGCTAACTATGGCTACACCTTC. Translated: CASSLQGGTANYGYTF.

This clone was seen a handful of times. J is TRBJ1-2 and V is TRBV10-3, with D tentatively TRBD1 (5 bases). Germline CDR1 is ENHRY and CDR2 is SYGVKD. Trimming stripped 7 bases from V and 2 bases from J, with 14 bases between. The CDR3 is made up of 14 amino acids. The CDR3 nucleotides read TGTGCCATCACCACGACAGCGGGGAACTATGGCTACACCTTC. It translates to CAITTTAGNYGYTF.

This chain uses TRBV27 with TRBJ2-3; D may be TRBD1 (7 bases). The CDR3 runs to 16 residues. V dropped 4 bases and J dropped 9 bases, with 23 bases sitting between them. The V gene's germline CDR1 is MNHEY and CDR2 SMNVEV (reference sequence). DNA for the CDR3: TGTGCCAGCAGTTCGGAGGGGGCGCGGTTGGTGCGGACGCAGTATTTT. This encodes CASSSEGARLVRTQYF.

Worth noting for this clone: The same CDR3 can be traced to other DNA sequences in this sample. The chain carries TRBV30 and TRBJ2-2, with D tentatively TRBD1 (6 bases). Germline CDR1 and CDR2: GTSNPN and SVGIG (reference sequence). With 1 base removed from V and 5 bases from J, the gap between germline ends came to 23 bases. CDR3 length: 18 residues. The CDR3 sequence: CAWSDAGGVRGKTGELFF. Here the CDR3 DNA reads TGTGCCTGGAGTGACGCGGGTGGTGTCAGGGGTAAAACCGGGGAGCTGTTTTTT.

The CDR3 nucleotides read TGTGCCAGTAGTATGGGACCAGGGATTAACACTGAAGCTTTCTTT. Translating it yields CASSMGPGINTEAFF. The V and J genes are TRBV19 and TRBJ1-1; possibly TRBD1 for D (5 bases). Trimming stripped 3 bases from V and 2 bases from J, with 13 bases between. The length of the CDR3 is 15 residues. CDR1 and CDR2 (germline): LNHDA, SQIVND (reference sequence).

In this sample, this clone turned up a few times. V gene TRBV5-1 combines with J gene TRBJ2-3, with 8 bases that match TRBD1. This CDR3 comprises 15 residues. V shed 7 bases, J shed 2 bases, and the junction held 9 bases outside the gene matches. The V gene's germline CDR1 is SGHRS and CDR2 YFSETQ. CDR3 amino acids: CASGQQTGVTDTQYF. The CDR3 coding sequence is TGCGCCAGCGGACAGCAGACAGGGGTCACAGATACGCAGTATTTT.

The chain links TRBV7-9 to TRBJ2-1; 8 bases match TRBD2. V gave up 0 bases and J gave up 10 bases; unmatched junction bases: 14. This CDR3 is built from 17 residues. CDR1 is SEHNR and CDR2 is FQNEAQ in the germline V gene (reference sequence). This CDR3 is CASSLASLRGAPREQFF. The CDR3 nucleotides read TGTGCCAGCAGCTTAGCGAGTTTGCGGGGGGCCCCTAGGGAGCAGTTCTTC.

This clone was picked up a small number of times. V is TRBV6-5 and J is TRBJ1-5; the D gene is possibly TRBD1 (6 bases). The CDR3 contains 15 residues. Trimming removed 6 bases at V and 2 bases at J, with 14 bases between. CDR1 MNHEY and CDR2 SVGAGI come from the germline V gene. In DNA form, the CDR3 reads TGTGCCAGCAGACGAACAGGGTTCGGCAATCAGCCCCAGCATTTT. This gives the protein CASRRTGFGNQPQHF.

This clone has a handful of counts. The genes are TRBV5-1 and TRBJ1-2; tentatively, D is TRBD1 (5 bases). Per germline, CDR1 SGHRS and CDR2 YFSETQ. The germline V and J ends were trimmed by 0 bases and 4 bases, with 7 bases remaining between them. CDR3 length: 13 amino acids. This chain's CDR3 is CASSLDDSYGYTF. CDR3 in DNA: TGCGCCAGCAGCTTGGACGACAGCTATGGCTACACCTTC.

This clone has only a few counts. The V and J genes are TRBV29-1 and TRBJ2-2; D gene unclear. V was trimmed by 3 bases and J by 2 bases, leaving 10 bases between them. Germline V CDR1 and CDR2: SQVTM, ANQGSEA. This CDR3 comprises 14 residues. The CDR3 DNA reads TGCAGCGTTGAGGACCGTTTTAACACCGGGGAGCTGTTTTTT. It specifies CSVEDRFNTGELFF.

The genes are TRBV28 and TRBJ1-3; D may be TRBD1 (6 bases). Trimming removed 8 bases from V and 7 bases from J, with 15 bases in between. The CDR3 has 13 residues. Germline CDR1 reads MDHEN; CDR2 reads SYDVKM. CDR3 in amino acids: CASLDSSSNTIYF. In nucleotides, the CDR3 is TGTGCCAGCCTGGACAGTAGCTCGAACACCATATATTTT.

This sequence joins TRBV9 and TRBJ1-2; 10 bases fit TRBD1. The CDR3 consists of 18 residues. In germline, CDR1 is SGDLS, CDR2 YYNGEE. Germline trimming cut 4 bases from V and 4 bases from J; bases unmatched to any gene: 16. The CDR3 reads CASSPRHSRTGGAYGYTF. In DNA, the CDR3 is TGTGCCAGCAGCCCCCGACACTCTAGGACAGGGGGGGCCTATGGCTACACCTTC.

The table lists this clone with a few counts. The chain joins TRBV7-8 to TRBJ2-5, with 9 positions matching TRBD1. CDR3 length equals 18 residues. The ends lost 1 base at V and 3 bases at J; junction bases unmatched: 12. Germline V gene data show CDR1 as SGHVS and CDR2 as FQNEAQ. The DNA for the CDR3 is TGTGCCAGCAGCTTAGTGCCCGGGACAGGGAGGGGAAAAGAGACCCAGTACTTC. Amino acids: CASSLVPGTGRGKETQYF.

In its sample, this clone was seen a few times. The chain carries TRBV4-2 and TRBJ1-5; D gene uncertain. In germline, CDR1 is LGHNA, CDR2 YNFKEQ. This CDR3 comprises 14 residues. The V end lost 0 bases, the J end lost 1 base, and 4 bases lay between the germline ends. The CDR3 DNA sequence: TGTGCCAGCAGCCAAGATTCGAGCAATCAGCCCCAGCATTTT. Translation: CASSQDSSNQPQHF.

The V gene is TRBV10-3, the J gene TRBJ1-1; D is unclear. Trimming took off 10 bases at V and 0 bases at J, with 6 bases between the two ends. CDR1 is ENHRY and CDR2 is SYGVKD in the germline V gene. The CDR3 runs 11 residues. The CDR3 DNA follows: TGTGCCACTTCAATGAACACTGAAGCTTTCTTT. Translation gives CATSMNTEAFF.